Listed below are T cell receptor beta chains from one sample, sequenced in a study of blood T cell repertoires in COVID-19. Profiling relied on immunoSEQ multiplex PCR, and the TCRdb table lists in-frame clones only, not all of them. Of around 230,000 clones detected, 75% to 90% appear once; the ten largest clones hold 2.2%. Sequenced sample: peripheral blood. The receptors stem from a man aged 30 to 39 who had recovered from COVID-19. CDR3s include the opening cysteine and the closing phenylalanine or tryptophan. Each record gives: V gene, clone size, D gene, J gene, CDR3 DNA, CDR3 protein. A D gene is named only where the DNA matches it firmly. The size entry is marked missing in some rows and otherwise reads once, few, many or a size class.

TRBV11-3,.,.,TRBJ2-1,TGTGCCAGCAGCTTAAACGGCAATGAGCAGTTCTTC,CASSLNGNEQFF
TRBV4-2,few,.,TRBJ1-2,TGTGCCAGCAGCCAACTAACCCTACCTAACTATGGCTACACCTTC,CASSQLTLPNYGYTF
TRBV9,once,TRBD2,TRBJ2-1,TGTGCCAGCGACAGCGGGGGCCCGGGCTGGGAGCAGTTCTTC,CASDSGGPGWEQFF
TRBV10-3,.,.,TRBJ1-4,TGTGCCATCAGTGAGGCCATCAGACACGCAACTAATGAAAAACTGTTTTTT,CAISEAIRHATNEKLFF
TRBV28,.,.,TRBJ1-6,TGTGCCAGCAGTCCCGTAGGCCCTTGGAGGTCCTATAATTCACCCCTCCACTTT,CASSPVGPWRSYNSPLHF
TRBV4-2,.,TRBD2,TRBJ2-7,TGTGCCAGCAGCCAAGATGGCCTAGCGGGGGCCCCGGCGGCCTACGAGCAGTACTTC,CASSQDGLAGAPAAYEQYF
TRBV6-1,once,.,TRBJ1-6,TGTGCCAGCAGTGAATGGAACAGGGCGGCTGATTCACCCCTCCACTTT,CASSEWNRAADSPLHF
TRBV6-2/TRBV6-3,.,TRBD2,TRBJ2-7,TGTGCCAGCAGTCAGCGGGGCCAGGATGAGTACTTC,CASSQRGQDEYF
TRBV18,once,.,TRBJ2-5,TGTGCCAGCTCACCACCCGGGGGGCCCCAAGAGACCCAGTACTTC,CASSPPGGPQETQYF
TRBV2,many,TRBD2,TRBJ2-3,TGTGCCAGCAGTGAGGTAGCGGGGGGGCAGGATACGCAGTATTTT,CASSEVAGGQDTQYF
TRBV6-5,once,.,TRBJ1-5,TGTGCCAGCAGGGTCGGTCGGTCTCCCCAGCATTTT,CASRVGRSPQHF
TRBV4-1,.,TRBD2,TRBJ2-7,TGCGCCAGCAGCCGGACTAGCGGGGAGAACGAGCAGTACTTC,CASSRTSGENEQYF
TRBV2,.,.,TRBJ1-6,TGTGCCAGCAGTGGCATCCCAGGGTCCCCCCTCCACTTT,CASSGIPGSPLHF
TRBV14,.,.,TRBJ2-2,TGTGCCAGCAGCCAAGAGGCAGGGGTGCCCGGGGAGCTGTTTTTT,CASSQEAGVPGELFF
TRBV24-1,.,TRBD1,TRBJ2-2,TGTGCCACCAGTGAGTCCGGGACAGCGAACACCGGGGAGCTGTTTTTT,CATSESGTANTGELFF
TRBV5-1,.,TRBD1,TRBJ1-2,TGCGCCAGCAGCTTGGATTCGTGGGCGACAGGGATGGCTGGCTACACCTTC,CASSLDSWATGMAGYTF
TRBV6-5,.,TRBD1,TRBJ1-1,TGTGCCAGCAGTTACGTCTGGGGACAGAATTTGGAAGCTTTCTTT,CASSYVWGQNLEAFF
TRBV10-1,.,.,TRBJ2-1,TGCGCCAGCAGTCCCAGGGGTAAGGAGAATGAGCAGTTCTTC,CASSPRGKENEQFF
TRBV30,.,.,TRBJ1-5,TGTGCCTGGAGTGTAGACGGACGGGGTCAGCCCCAGCATTTT,CAWSVDGRGQPQHF
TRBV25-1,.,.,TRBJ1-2,TGTGCCAGCGCGGCGTCTAACTATGGCTACACCTTC,CASAASNYGYTF
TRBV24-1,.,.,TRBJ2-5,TGTGCCACCAGTGAGTCGGGATTTCCCGTCCAAGAGACCCAGTACTTC,CATSESGFPVQETQYF
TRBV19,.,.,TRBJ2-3,TGTGCCAGTAGTATAAAGGGGGGGGGCACAGATACGCAGTATTTT,CASSIKGGGTDTQYF
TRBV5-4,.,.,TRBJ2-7,TGTGCCAGCAGCCCGAGGTTCAATCTCATTGGTGAGCAGTACTTC,CASSPRFNLIGEQYF
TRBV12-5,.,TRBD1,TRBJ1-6,TGTGCTAGTGCCGAGGACAGGGGAAATTCACCCCTCCACTTT,CASAEDRGNSPLHF
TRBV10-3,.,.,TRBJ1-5,TGTGCCATCAGCGATTTGGGGGGGCGGAAACAGCCCCAGCATTTT,CAISDLGGRKQPQHF
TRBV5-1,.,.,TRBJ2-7,TGCGCCAGCAGCGTAGGACCCACTTGGTTCGGACAGGACTACCAACCCTACGAGCAGTACTTC,CASSVGPTWFGQDYQPYEQYF
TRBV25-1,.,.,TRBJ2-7,TGTGCCAGCAGTGATGTAACAAAACACTCCTACGAGCAGTACTTC,CASSDVTKHSYEQYF
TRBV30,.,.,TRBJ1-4,TGTGCCTGGAGTAGAGGCGGCGGGAGTGAAAAACTGTTTTTT,CAWSRGGGSEKLFF
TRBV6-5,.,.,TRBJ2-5,TGTGCCAGCAGTTGGAATCCGACAGTGCCGGAGGGGACCCAGTACTTC,CASSWNPTVPEGTQYF
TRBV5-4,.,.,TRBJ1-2,TGTGCCAGCAGCTTGAGGATACAGGGCTATAGCTATGGCTACACCTTC,CASSLRIQGYSYGYTF
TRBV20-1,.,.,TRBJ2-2,TGCAGTGCTACAGGAACCGGGGAGCTGTTTTTT,CSATGTGELFF
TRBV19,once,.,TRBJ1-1,TGTGCCAGTAGTCCCCTGAGAGCAACCCGACTTGAAGCTTTCTTT,CASSPLRATRLEAFF
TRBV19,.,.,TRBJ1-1,TGTGCCAGTAGTATACTGGGCTATGACATGAACACTGAAGCTTTCTTT,CASSILGYDMNTEAFF
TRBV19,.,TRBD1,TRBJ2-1,TGTGCCAGTAGTCGGGACAGGGGGCAGTTCTTC,CASSRDRGQFF
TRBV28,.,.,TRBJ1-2,TGTGCCAGCAGTACCACTCCAGGGGTACAGGGCTACACCTTC,CASSTTPGVQGYTF
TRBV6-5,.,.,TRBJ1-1,TGTGCCAGCAGTTATGAGGGAACTGAAGCTTTCTTT,CASSYEGTEAFF
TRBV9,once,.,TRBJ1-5,TGTGCCAGCATTTTTAGTAGCAATCAGCCCCAGCATTTT,CASIFSSNQPQHF
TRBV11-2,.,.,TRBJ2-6,TGTGCCAGCAGCTCCGACGTCCTGACTTTC,CASSSDVLTF
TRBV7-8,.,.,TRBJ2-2,TGTGCCAGCAGCTTAGGGGGAGGAGTCACCGGGGAGCTGTTTTTT,CASSLGGGVTGELFF
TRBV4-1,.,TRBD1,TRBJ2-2,TGCGCCAGCAGCCAAGAGGACAGGGGGGCCAACACCGGGGAGCTGTTTTTT,CASSQEDRGANTGELFF
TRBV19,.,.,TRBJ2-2,TGTGCCAGTAATCGGGAAGGTAGCACCGGGGAGCTGTTTTTT,CASNREGSTGELFF
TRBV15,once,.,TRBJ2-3,TGTGCCACCAGCAGAGCCGCGGCCTGGCGAGCAGATACGCAGTATTTT,CATSRAAAWRADTQYF
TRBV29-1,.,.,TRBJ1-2,TGCAGCGTGATGACAGCTGCCACGCCGGGTTACACCTTC,CSVMTAATPGYTF
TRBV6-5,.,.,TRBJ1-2,TGTGCCAGCAGTTACCCCGGACAGAACTATGGCTACACCTTC,CASSYPGQNYGYTF
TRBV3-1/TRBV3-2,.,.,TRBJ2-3,TGTGCCAGCAGCCCCCGGGACCAGGGAAGCGGGACAGATACGCAGTATTTT,CASSPRDQGSGTDTQYF
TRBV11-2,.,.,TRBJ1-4,TGTGCCAGCAGCTTAGTCAGTGACTCGGGAAAACTGTTTTTT,CASSLVSDSGKLFF
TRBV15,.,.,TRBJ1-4,TGTGCCACCAGCCCGGACAGAAATAATGAAAAACTGTTTTTT,CATSPDRNNEKLFF
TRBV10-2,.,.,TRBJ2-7,TGCGCCAGCACACTTGGGCCCCCTCGCTACGAGCAGTACTTC,CASTLGPPRYEQYF
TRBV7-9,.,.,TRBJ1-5,TGTGCCAGCAGCTTGGGAGGGCTCCAGCCCCAGCATTTT,CASSLGGLQPQHF
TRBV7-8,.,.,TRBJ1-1,TGTGCCAGCAGCAAGACAGCGCGAAACACTGAAGCTTTCTTT,CASSKTARNTEAFF
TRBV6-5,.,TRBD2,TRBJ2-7,TGTGCCAGCAGTTTGGGACTAGGGGACCTCTACGAGCAGTACTTC,CASSLGLGDLYEQYF
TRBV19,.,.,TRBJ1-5,TGTGCCAGTATCGGGACTAATCAGCCCCAGCATTTT,CASIGTNQPQHF
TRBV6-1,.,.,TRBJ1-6,TGTGCCAGCAGTGAAAGCGGTTTGAGAAGGGCGAATTCACCCCTCCACTTT,CASSESGLRRANSPLHF
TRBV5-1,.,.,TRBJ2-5,TGCGCCAGCAGCTTGGCTTTGACATTCCAAGAGACCCAGTACTTC,CASSLALTFQETQYF
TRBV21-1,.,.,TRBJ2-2,TGTGCCAGCAGCACTTCTAGCGGGGGGTGCACCGGGGAGCTGTTTTTT,CASSTSSGGCTGELFF
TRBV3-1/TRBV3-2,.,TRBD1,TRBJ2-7,TGTGCCAGCAGCCAGTGGGACAGGGGCCACGAGCAGTACTTC,CASSQWDRGHEQYF
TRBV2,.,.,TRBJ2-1,TGTGCCAGCAGTGAAGGATTGAGCTCCTACAATGAGCAGTTCTTC,CASSEGLSSYNEQFF
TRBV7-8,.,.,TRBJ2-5,TGTGCCAGCAGCTTGACCGGGACACACCAAGAGACCCAGTACTTC,CASSLTGTHQETQYF
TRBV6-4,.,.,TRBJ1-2,TGTGCCAGCAGTGACTCCGGACAAAACTATGGCTACACCTTC,CASSDSGQNYGYTF
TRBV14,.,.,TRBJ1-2,TGTGCCAGCAGCCAAGGACAGGTCTATGGCTACACCTTC,CASSQGQVYGYTF